This T cell receptor (beta chain) was observed in a study of cytomegalovirus exposure and HLA in healthy donors (dated 2017 in TCRdb). The study in broad terms: An earlier analysis of approximately 600 of the donors reported roughly 300 Gb of sequence data and some 100 million unique TCR beta sequences from 150 million to 200 million T cells. Donor age, sex, ethnicity and CMV serostatus were compiled alongside the repertoire data. An early release covering just under 650 HLA-typed donors comprised about 290 gigabases of sequencing data and around 80 million unique TCR sequences. Rather than drawing on any new phenotypic data, the later analysis identified candidate immune exposures from TCR beta sequences and the way those sequences occurred across donors. Typing coverage differed by locus: A, B, C, DRB1 and DQB1 were typed in about 620-640 donors, DQA1 in approximately 520, DPA1 in 600 to 610, and DPB1 in 472. The study aimed to test whether cataloging public T cell receptors could reveal signatures of past pathogen exposure. Class I and class II HLA loci were covered by the typing at four-digit resolution. A later analysis re-examined previously published TCR beta repertoires from about 700 donors and added high-resolution HLA genotyping to investigate patterns of TCR occurrence. The genetic ancestry cluster associated with self-reported Caucasian donors included 80% to 90% of the roughly 400 genotyped donors. All discovery cohort repertoires had been generated using a single sequencing platform. Using immunosequencing, the study profiled T cell repertoires from about 620 subjects and related those repertoires to cytomegalovirus serostatus. Roughly five DR-DQ haplotypes were handled as single units for association and clustering, since linkage in the cohort was strong. Besides the first cohort of 500 to 700 subjects, a separate validation cohort made up of over a hundred different subjects was used. A later genetic analysis took genome-wide SNP genotypes for 398 of the 666 donors and used that subset as a discovery cohort. The study combined high-throughput TCR immunosequencing, statistical association of individual TCRs with disease status, and machine learning to predict cytomegalovirus infection status. Among approximately 370 genotyped donors of the cohort, an average of about 220,000 unique TCR beta nucleotide sequences was sequenced per donor, of which about 19% were non-productive. In an earlier analysis of 550 to 700 of the donors, high-throughput TCR beta sequencing was used to judge whether each TCR beta V gene segment behaved as functional or pseudogenic.

About this clone: This clone's antigen is unknown. No base-level quality is on record; no much larger clone is a single base apart.

What the work shows at the level of the full study, not this receptor alone: In both the original and validation cohorts, the classifier was reported to diagnose cytomegalovirus status with high specificity and sensitivity. The authors suggested that the approach could potentially be generalized to other disease states and immunological phenotypes. At a false discovery rate of 0.05, a later analysis linked 15,000 to 20,000 TCR beta sequences to specific HLA alleles. Most CMV-associated TCR beta chains appeared to be HLA-restricted in a later analysis, and the HLA associations seemed to be driven largely by CMV exposure. In a later genetic analysis, fewer N-insertions in productive TCRs were reported among donors in an Asian-associated ancestry cluster than the 666-donor mean. In vitro tests confirmed that a few of the cytomegalovirus-associated TCR beta chains recognize cytomegalovirus antigens. The study listed 164 TCR beta chains as associated with cytomegalovirus. In a later analysis, HLA-associated TCR beta chains showed more clonal expansion and lower generation probabilities than non-associated chains that were equally common. A later genetic analysis associated a missense DCLRE1C variant with V-gene and J-gene trimming of TCR beta chains, and an independent cohort replicated the association. Correlated functional status among segregating V segments might be attributable to linkage disequilibrium, but an unknown experimental factor could not be ruled out. A further reported finding was that TCR beta sequences accurately predicted the HLA-A and HLA-B alleles for most subjects in the first cohort. For the cohort, immune exposure information was limited to CMV serostatus. According to a later analysis, TCR association rates differed among HLA loci, with DRB1 alleles showing the most associated TCRs and HLA-C alleles showing the fewest. While some public TCRs were present in many individuals, most TCR sequences turned up only very rarely across donors. Broadly in line with IMGT annotations, most TCR beta V segments showed up in productive rearrangements about 87% or about 30% of the time in an earlier analysis of 450 to 750 of the donors. A cluster of highly shared sequence variants was judged likely to represent a technical artifact of the sequencing pipeline. Because counts were too low, around 18 rarely observed V segments, including chromosome 9 orphons, were left out of the earlier analysis of 500 to 750 of the donors. Strong co-occurrence of HLA alleles, especially DR and DQ, made assigning TCR associations to individual alleles difficult. Because some donors lacked HLA typing at each locus, the association tests relied only on the typed subset. According to a later analysis, parvovirus B19, influenza, CMV and Epstein-Barr virus appeared linked to several top co-occurrence clusters. Sequencing depth was assumed to be roughly uniform across donors in the presence/absence analyses, though that assumption may not hold. The cohort was sequenced for TCR beta chains only, and without alpha or paired-chain data the features that could be detected were limited.

In total, approximately 690 healthy bone marrow donors made up the cohort. All cohort members were sampled while nominally healthy, although unrecorded immune exposures were likely present. The donor tested CMV seropositive, placing the donor among the 250 to 350 seropositive members of the cohort. Each donor provided a peripheral blood sample, and peripheral blood mononuclear cells were used for TCR beta sequencing. Genomic DNA extraction from the blood cell samples was performed with the Qiagen DNeasy Blood Extraction Kit. Library preparation employed the immunoSEQ multiplex PCR assay. A mixture of 60 forward primers for TCR Vbeta segments and 13 reverse primers for TCR Jbeta segments was used in the multiplex PCR. The CDR3 region of rearranged TCR beta genes was amplified from genomic DNA by a multiplex PCR assay. The amplified TCR beta libraries were sequenced on the Illumina HiSeq System as 87-base-pair reads. The paper's data handling went like this. A later analysis tallied tens of millions of unique TCR beta chains across the approximately 670 repertoires, and around 12 million of those chains were shared by two or more donors. A nearest-neighbor algorithm error-corrected the raw reads and collapsed the reads into unique sequences, merging closely related sequences to remove PCR and sequencing errors. V, D and J gene segments were assigned by aligning CDR3 sequences to IMGT reference sequences. For a sequence to be retained, a match of at least six nucleotides was required to both a V gene segment and a J gene segment. A rearrangement counted as productive if the CDR3 had no stop codons and remained in frame with V and J, and every other rearrangement counted as non-productive. Following IMGT convention, CDR3 was defined as the stretch from the second conserved V-encoded cysteine to the conserved J-encoded phenylalanine. In an earlier analysis of some 550 of the donors, sequences lacking an unambiguous match to a single V gene segment were excluded. An earlier analysis of around 600 of the donors classified V segments as functional when productive rearrangements were above 56.7% and as segregating when the standard deviation between donors was above 5%. To diagnose cytomegalovirus status from the catalog of TCR beta chain sequences, a statistical classification framework was built. V and J gene assignment, in a later analysis, came from comparing TCR nucleotide sequences with IMGT/GENE-DB human TR gene sequences. In a later analysis, CDR3 sequences and most-parsimonious VDJ recombination scenarios were assigned using the TCRdist pipeline. A later analysis defined each TCR beta chain by its CDR3 amino acid sequence plus V-gene family, and excluded reads lacking a unique V-gene family. In a later analysis, 450 to 600 highly shared, low-generation-probability nucleotide sequences were removed to address suspected cross-contamination and a sequencing artifact. A later analysis calculated a clonal expansion index for each public chain from normalized within-repertoire ranks of inferred template counts. In a later analysis, generation probabilities were computed with a VDJ recombination model fitted to out-of-frame rearrangements, and the resulting probabilities were checked against IGoR. A later analysis scored TCR-TCR, TCR-HLA and TCR-CMV co-occurrence with hypergeometric tests, applying a repertoire-size bias correction to TCR pairs. To estimate false discovery rates, a later analysis permuted the HLA or CMV assignments 20 times. In a later analysis, co-occurring TCRs were grouped using DBSCAN, and TCRdist sequence similarity was added for clustering within HLA-allele-positive subsets. For co-occurrence clustering, repertoires with fewer than 30,000 or more than 120,000 public chains were excluded, along with a handful of repertoires with anomalous nucleotide sharing. TCRdb took over this immuneACCESS table, retaining in-frame rearrangements with V and J assigned. Such tables are incomplete; in checked studies, under half of the missing clones stem from an unresolved V gene, and the remainder is unexplained. The V and J calls and clone size are taken from that table; D and trimming were inferred from the DNA. Across this sample there are some 120,000 clones, with 73% seen only once. Of the sample, approximately 4.3% falls within the top ten clones.

This TCR was sampled from a man in his fifties or sixties in good health and CMV-seropositive. Input material: PBMCs.

The CDR3 protein is CASYGPGEGYGYTF. The nucleotide sequence is given as TGTGCCAGCTATGGACCAGGGGAGGGCTATGGCTACACCTTC. This chain is built from TRBV28 and TRBJ1-2; the D segment could be TRBD1, given 6 matching bases. V is reduced by 8 bases and J by 4 bases, leaving a spacing of 17 bases between them. The germline V gene supplies CDR1 MDHEN and CDR2 SYDVKM. The CDR3, from cysteine to phenylalanine, totals 14 residues. The entry retains the CDR3 DNA only, 42 bases that are in frame from base 1.